This entry lists 12 T cell receptor beta chains sequenced from one sample in a study of Ad26.COV2.S vaccination and SARS-CoV-2 variants. The treatment here: around 19 received Ad26.COV2.S at low or high dose, single or two shots; about 5 received placebo; per-sample allocation not given. The samples were gathered on day 63 after the first injection of vaccine or placebo. Profiled with immunoSEQ multiplex PCR; TCRdb holds only in-frame clones, not every one. The sample includes more than 300,000 clones, 86% of them seen just once. The material sequenced was peripheral blood, taken in a trial of Ad26.COV2.S vaccine versus placebo. The receptors derive from a person aged 18-60 years who received the Ad26.COV2.S COVID-19 vaccine or a placebo.

This clone was detected only once. This chain joins TRBV6-6 and TRBJ2-5; D might be TRBD2 (7 bases). Germline CDR1 and CDR2: MNHNY and SVGAGI (reference sequence). The V gene lost 10 bases and the J gene lost 5 bases, with 23 bases spanning the gap. The CDR3 is made up of 15 amino acids. This CDR3 reads CATLRGAGAWETQYF. The CDR3 bases are TGTGCCACTCTCCGGGGGGCGGGAGCTTGGGAGACCCAGTACTTC.

This chain uses TRBV11-2 with TRBJ2-2, with D uncertain. V lost 3 bases to trimming and J lost 1 base, with 3 bases between them. The germline V gene encodes CDR1 SGHAT and CDR2 FQNNGV. The CDR3 contains 13 residues. The CDR3 here is CASSFLNTGELFF. The CDR3 DNA reads as TGTGCCAGCAGCTTCCTGAACACCGGGGAGCTGTTTTTT.

This clone was seen a single time. The J gene is TRBJ2-7, the V gene TRBV18; the D gene is possibly TRBD1 (7 bases). The CDR3 extends over 16 amino acids. V dropped 6 bases and J dropped 4 bases, with 22 bases sitting between them. Looked up from germline, CDR1 is KGHSH and CDR2 is LQKENI. This CDR3 reads CASSTGSGLWRYEQYF. The DNA of the CDR3 is TGTGCCAGCTCGACAGGGTCCGGACTATGGAGGTACGAGCAGTACTTC. The full variable domain, in which reference TRBV18 and TRBJ2-7 provide the parts outside the CDR3, is NAGVMQNPRHLVRRRGQEARLRCSPMKGHSHVYWYRQLPEEGLKFMVYLQKENIIDESGMPKERFSAEFPKEGPSILRIQQVVRGDSAAYFCASSTGSGLWRYEQYFGPGTRLTVT.

The CDR3 sequence: CASSILPGRPYNEQFF. CDR3 DNA: TGTGCCAGTAGTATTCTTCCGGGACGGCCCTACAATGAGCAGTTCTTC. The V gene is TRBV19, the J gene TRBJ2-1, with D perhaps being TRBD1 or TRBD2 (5 bases each). There are 16 residues in the CDR3. V was clipped by 3 bases and J by 2 bases, with 14 bases between them. Germline CDR1 LNHDA, CDR2 SQIVND (reference sequence).

The V gene is TRBV9, the J gene TRBJ1-3; a weak D match, TRBD1 (6 bases). The length of the CDR3 is 16 residues. The germline V gene encodes CDR1 SGDLS and CDR2 YYNGEE. Trimming stripped 3 bases from V and 0 bases from J, with 13 bases between. In DNA, the CDR3 is TGTGCCAGCAGCGCGATAGACAGGCACTCTGGAAACACCATATATTTT. It translates to CASSAIDRHSGNTIYF. Drawing the rest from reference TRBV9 and TRBJ1-3, the complete variable domain is DSGVTQTPKHLITATGQRVTLRCSPRSGDLSVYWYQQSLDQGLQFLIQYYNGEERAKGNILERFSAQQFPDLHSELNLSSLELGDSALYFCASSAIDRHSGNTIYFGEGSWLTVV.

The V call is TRBV6-5, the J call TRBJ2-3; D is uncertain. In germline, CDR1 is MNHEY, CDR2 SVGAGI. This CDR3 contains 13 residues. V was pared by 5 bases and J by 6 bases, with 12 bases between. This chain's CDR3 is CASSPRIVDTQYF. CDR3 coding DNA: TGTGCCAGCAGTCCCCGCATCGTCGATACGCAGTATTTT.

J is TRBJ2-1 and V is TRBV25-1; 7 bases match TRBD2. The CDR3 is 12 amino acids. Per germline, CDR1 MGHDK and CDR2 SYGVNS. V was clipped by 1 base and J by 12 bases; unmatched bases: 3. This CDR3 reads CASSESGRGQFF. The CDR3 nucleotides read TGTGCCAGCAGTGAATCGGGGAGGGGGCAGTTCTTC.

This chain uses TRBV5-6 with TRBJ1-2, with D possibly matching TRBD1 (5 bases). CDR1 and CDR2 (germline): SGHDT, YYEEEE. Trimming removed 0 bases at V and 5 bases at J, with 8 bases between. The CDR3 runs 13 residues. CDR3 amino acids: CASSLAQEYGYTF. In nucleotides, the CDR3 is TGTGCCAGCAGCTTGGCACAGGAGTATGGCTACACCTTC.

On this clone: A junction end diverges from the germline sequence, so it may reflect a read error. The rearrangement uses TRBV28 and TRBJ2-7; D call uncertain. Per germline, CDR1 MDHEN and CDR2 SYDVKM. This CDR3 has 12 residues. Here the CDR3 reads CAGSNRAYEQYF. In nucleotides, the CDR3 is TGTGCCGGCAGCAACAGAGCCTACGAGCAGTACTTC.

As regards this clone: Germline and junction disagree at one end, which may indicate a read error. The V call is TRBV28, the J call TRBJ1-5; D ambiguous. Germline-derived CDR1 and CDR2 are MDHEN and SYDVKM. This CDR3 region has 14 residues. The CDR3 region is CASSTRAGNQPQHF. The DNA of the CDR3 is TGTGCCAGCAGTACCCGGGCCGGCAACCAGCCCCAGCATTTT.

The chain combines TRBV5-1 with TRBJ2-3, with a possible D match to TRBD1 (5 bases). V lost 2 bases, J lost 11 bases, and 21 bases lay in between. The CDR3 loop spans 15 amino acids. Germline V gene data show CDR1 as SGHRS and CDR2 as YFSETQ. CDR3 protein: CASSLGVDPPRGQYF. CDR3 nucleotide sequence: TGCGCCAGCAGCTTAGGGGTGGACCCTCCAAGAGGGCAGTATTTT. Based on the CDR3 plus reference TRBV5-1 and TRBJ2-3, the full variable domain is KAGVTQTPRYLIKTRGQQVTLSCSPISGHRSVSWYQQTPGQGLQFLFEYFSETQRNKGNFPGRFSGRQFSNSRSEMNVSTLELGDSALYLCASSLGVDPPRGQYFGPGTRLTVL.

The V and J genes are TRBV24-1 and TRBJ2-5; D is perhaps TRBD1 (6 bases). The CDR3 spans 15 residues. Trimming cost V 0 bases and J 5 bases, with 12 bases left between them. Germline CDR1 is KGHDR and CDR2 is SFDVKD. CDR3 sequence reads: CATSDLKGQLETQYF. The CDR3 coding sequence is TGTGCCACCAGTGATTTGAAAGGACAGTTGGAGACCCAGTACTTC.